Below, 26 T cell receptor beta chains from the same sample are listed, as sequenced in a study of blood T cells in healthy people across ages. For the second PCR, which ran for about 6 to 12 cycles, a sample-barcoded 5' primer and a J-beta primer mix were used. Each CDR3 protein is one row after TCRdb ran MiXCR on the 5' RACE reads. Of roughly 800,000 distinct CDR3 sequences in the sample, under 30% were seen once. These data were also filed under a second study, of T cells of mothers and their children.

Sequenced input: blood. These receptors were collected from a boy younger than 18 in good health.

This clonotype was seen a handful of times. The chain has TRBV2 and TRBJ2-3; unclear D gene. Trimming pared 8 bases from V and 1 base from J, leaving 10 bases between. This CDR3 comprises 13 residues. CDR1 is SNHLY and CDR2 is FYNNEI in the germline V gene. The CDR3 here is CASDPEGTDTQYF. CDR3 nucleotide sequence: TGTGCCAGCGACCCCGAGGGCACAGATACGCAGTATTTT.

The chain links TRBV5-1 to TRBJ2-1, with 7 nucleotides matching TRBD1. After removal of 0 bases from V and 5 bases from J, the junction contained 2 bases not matched to a gene. The CDR3 totals 14 residues. CDR1 SGHRS and CDR2 YFSETQ come from the germline V gene. CDR3 sequence reads: CASSLGQGHNEQFF. The CDR3 DNA sequence: TGCGCCAGCAGCTTGGGACAGGGACACAATGAGCAGTTCTTC.

The chain recombines TRBV5-1 with TRBJ2-1; 12 bases are shared with TRBD2. V trimming: 0 bases; J trimming: 8 bases; junction bases outside the gene matches: 9. The germline gives CDR1 SGHRS, CDR2 YFSETQ. This CDR3 region has 17 residues. DNA of the CDR3: TGCGCCAGCAGCTTGGCACTAGCGGGGGGATATTACGATGAGCAGTTCTTC. Encoded protein: CASSLALAGGYYDEQFF.

This clonotype was counted between two and nine times. The rearrangement joins TRBV10-3 to TRBJ2-1; 9 bases line up with TRBD1. Germline CDR1 reads ENHRY; CDR2 reads SYGVKD. The V and J ends lost 6 bases and 5 bases, in that order; junction bases with no gene match: 8. The CDR3 is made up of 15 amino acids. The CDR3 sequence: CAIRTGTGPDNEQFF. In DNA, the CDR3 is TGTGCCATCAGAACCGGGACAGGGCCTGACAATGAGCAGTTCTTC.

This clonotype appeared a few times. A read error may account for a junction end that differs from germline. This chain connects TRBV5-1 to TRBJ2-7, with 12 bases aligning to TRBD2. CDR3 length equals 15 residues. Germline CDR1 is SGHRS and CDR2 is YFSETQ. The CDR3 is CVSSLEPSGGDEQYF. The CDR3 DNA follows: TGCGTCAGCAGCTTGGAGCCTAGCGGGGGGGATGAGCAGTACTTC. Looking up the rest from reference TRBV5-1 and TRBJ2-7 gives the full variable domain: KAGVTQTPRYLIKTRGQQVTLSCSPISGHRSVSWYQQTPGQGLQFLFEYFSETQRNKGNFPGRFSGRQFSNSRSEMNVSTLELGDSALYLCVSSLEPSGGDEQYFGPGTRLTVT.

J is TRBJ2-1 and V is TRBV6-1; 8 positions match TRBD1. Germline CDR1 reads MNHNS; CDR2 reads SASEGT. After removal of 4 bases from V and 7 bases from J, the junction contained 9 bases not matched to a gene. The CDR3 sequence is 15 residues long. The DNA for the CDR3 is TGTGCCAGCAGTGCCGGCGGACAGGGAAGGAATGAGCAGTTCTTC. Protein product: CASSAGGQGRNEQFF.

To note about this clonotype: Compared with germline, one end of the junction differs, possibly owing to a read error. The chain has TRBV2 and TRBJ2-5, with 7 bases aligning to TRBD2. Germline V gene lookup returns CDR1 SNHLY and CDR2 FYNNEI. The CDR3 is 17 amino acids. CDR3 in DNA: TGTGCCAGCAGTTCCCTTGGGGGGGTTCGAAGTGAAGAGGCCCAGTACTTC. Its protein is CASSSLGGVRSEEAQYF.

The chain uses TRBV4-3 and TRBJ2-7; D is perhaps TRBD1 or TRBD2 (5 bases each). The CDR3 spans 14 residues. CDR1 LGHNA and CDR2 YSLEER come from the germline V gene. Trimming removed 2 bases from V and 5 bases from J, with 13 bases in between. In DNA form, the CDR3 reads TGCGCCAGCAGCCAACTCGGGGCGGTCGACGAGCAGTACTTC. Encoded protein: CASSQLGAVDEQYF.

This clonotype was detected only a few times. The gene calls are TRBV12-3 or TRBV12-4 and TRBJ2-5; TRBD2 aligns across 14 bases. The CDR3 runs 14 residues. V was clipped by 6 bases and J by 7 bases; unmatched bases: 4. The CDR3: CASRPTSGGVTQYF. In DNA form, the CDR3 reads TGTGCCAGCAGACCGACTAGCGGGGGGGTGACCCAGTACTTC.

This chain uses TRBV12-3 or TRBV12-4 with TRBJ2-5, with D possibly matching TRBD2 (6 bases). V was shortened by 6 bases and J by 3 bases, with 14 bases between the two germline ends. The CDR3 spans 14 residues. CDR3 protein: CASSSGLWEETQYF. The CDR3 region has the DNA TGTGCCAGCAGCTCGGGACTCTGGGAAGAGACCCAGTACTTC.

This clonotype was seen a few times. This chain links TRBV27 with TRBJ2-7, with D perhaps matching TRBD1 or TRBD2 (6 bases each). The germline CDR1 and CDR2 sequences are MNHEY and SMNVEV (reference sequence). The CDR3 has 15 amino acids. Trimming took off 4 bases at V and 2 bases at J, with 15 bases between the two ends. CDR3 sequence reads: CASSWAWGDTYEQYF. The CDR3 nucleotides read TGTGCCAGCAGTTGGGCATGGGGGGACACCTACGAGCAGTACTTC.

The rearrangement links TRBV4-1 to TRBJ2-5; D remains ambiguous. The CDR3 runs to 13 residues. V lost 2 bases and J lost 4, with 8 bases in between. CDR1 and CDR2 (germline): MGHRA, YSYEKL. The DNA of the CDR3 is TGCGCCAGCAGCCAACTTAGCACAGAGACCCAGTACTTC. This gives the protein CASSQLSTETQYF.

The chain has TRBV30 and TRBJ2-7; weak D call: TRBD2 (5 bases). The CDR3 extends over 12 amino acids. In germline, CDR1 is GTSNPN, CDR2 SVGIG (reference sequence). V was pared by 0 bases and J by 3 bases, with 6 bases between. The CDR3 here is CAWSVGDYEQYF. Here the CDR3 DNA reads TGTGCCTGGAGTGTGGGAGACTACGAGCAGTACTTC.

This clonotype showed up just a few times. The chain links TRBV6-6 to TRBJ1-1; tentative D call: TRBD1 (6 bases). V was trimmed by 2 bases and J by 10 bases, leaving 23 bases between them. CDR3 length equals 16 residues. The germline V gene encodes CDR1 MNHNY and CDR2 SVGAGI (reference sequence). The CDR3 region has the DNA TGTGCCAGCAGTTACACATCCCGACCAGACAGGTCAGGAGCTTTCTTT. Protein: CASSYTSRPDRSGAFF.

This chain joins TRBV28 and TRBJ2-7; perhaps TRBD2 as D (6 bases). Germline V CDR1 and CDR2: MDHEN, SYDVKM. The CDR3 has 16 amino acids. V lost 7 bases and J 6 bases, leaving 25 bases between the germline ends. The CDR3 loop reads CASTRRLDPFSGEQYF. For the CDR3, the DNA is TGTGCCAGCACCAGAAGACTAGACCCATTCAGCGGCGAGCAGTACTTC.

This clonotype was seen repeatedly, ten times or more. V gene TRBV28 combines with J gene TRBJ2-7, with D tentatively TRBD1 (5 bases). The V gene's germline CDR1 is MDHEN and CDR2 SYDVKM. With 5 bases removed from V and 2 bases from J, the gap between germline ends came to 10 bases. The CDR3 has 13 amino acids. The CDR3 DNA follows: TGTGCCAGCAGTAGGGGCCTTCCCTACGAGCAGTACTTC. This translates into CASSRGLPYEQYF.

This clonotype was picked up a small number of times. This rearrangement joins TRBV5-1 to TRBJ1-4; perhaps TRBD1 as D (5 bases). V gave up 4 bases and J gave up 2 bases, with 9 bases separating them. This CDR3 comprises 14 residues. Germline values: CDR1 SGHRS, CDR2 YFSETQ. The CDR3 DNA reads TGCGCCAGCAGCATGGGACGGACTAATGAAAAACTGTTTTTT. This translates into CASSMGRTNEKLFF.

This clonotype was detected only a few times. V gene TRBV29-1 combines with J gene TRBJ2-3; 10 bases line up with TRBD1. Germline V gives CDR1 SQVTM, CDR2 ANQGSEA. This CDR3 comprises 14 residues. The V and J ends lost 4 bases and 5 bases, in that order; junction bases with no gene match: 6. The CDR3 loop reads CSVGGTGVGDTQYF. The CDR3 region has the DNA TGCAGCGTTGGGGGGACAGGGGTAGGAGATACGCAGTATTTT.

This rearrangement joins TRBV20-1 to TRBJ1-1; D unclear. CDR3 length: 11 amino acids. CDR1 is DFQATT, CDR2 SNEGSKA, per germline (reference sequence). With 5 bases removed from V and 11 bases from J, the gap between germline ends came to 15 bases. The CDR3 bases are TGCAGTGCTGGCGGGGTTGCGGGGGCTTTCTTT. Residues: CSAGGVAGAFF.

The chain is built from TRBV4-1 and TRBJ2-5; possibly TRBD2 for D (7 bases). The CDR3 spans 14 residues. Trimming stripped 4 bases from V and 4 bases from J, with 13 bases between. CDR1 is MGHRA, CDR2 YSYEKL, per germline. The CDR3 DNA sequence: TGCGCCAGCAGCCCCGAGGGGGGGCGAGAGACCCAGTACTTC. It yields the protein CASSPEGGRETQYF.

The chain links TRBV5-6 to TRBJ2-7; D not resolved. Germline values: CDR1 SGHDT, CDR2 YYEEEE. The CDR3 runs to 13 residues. The V gene lost 0 bases and the J gene lost 9 bases, with 13 bases spanning the gap. The CDR3 is CASSLDTIDGQYF. The CDR3 DNA follows: TGTGCCAGCAGCTTGGACACAATTGACGGGCAGTACTTC.

There are a few counts of this clonotype. The chain combines TRBV6-5 with TRBJ1-2, with TRBD1 as a possible D gene (6 bases). This CDR3 comprises 16 residues. Germline-derived CDR1 and CDR2 are MNHEY and SVGAGI. V lost 2 bases and J 2 bases, leaving 15 bases between the germline ends. CDR3: CASSYVPPGVNYGYTF. In DNA form, the CDR3 reads TGTGCCAGCAGTTACGTGCCCCCAGGGGTCAACTATGGCTACACCTTC.

The chain couples TRBV5-1 to TRBJ2-7; TRBD1 is a possible D gene (5 bases). The germline gives CDR1 SGHRS, CDR2 YFSETQ. CDR3 length equals 14 residues. V was shortened by 1 base and J by 5 bases, with 13 bases between the two germline ends. The CDR3 protein is CASSLSGAVNEQYF. CDR3 nucleotides: TGCGCCAGCAGCTTGAGTGGGGCAGTCAACGAGCAGTACTTC.

The chain has TRBV3-1 and TRBJ1-2, with 7 bases identical to TRBD1. V lost 5 bases, J lost 8 bases, and 5 bases stayed unmatched. The CDR3 totals 12 residues. Germline values: CDR1 LGHDT, CDR2 YNNKEL (reference sequence). The CDR3 nucleotides are TGTGCCAGCAGCTTTACAGGGGACGGCTACACCTTC. This translates into CASSFTGDGYTF.

This clonotype has a handful of counts. The chain links TRBV12-3 or TRBV12-4 to TRBJ2-2, with 7 bases identical to TRBD1. The V and J ends lost 5 bases and 3 bases, in that order; junction bases with no gene match: 6. The CDR3 is 15 amino acids. CDR3 in DNA: TGTGCCAGCAGTCCACAGGGGAGCTACACCGGGGAGCTGTTTTTT. Translating gives CASSPQGSYTGELFF.

This clonotype was detected a few times. The V gene is TRBV4-1, the J gene TRBJ2-5, with 7 positions matching TRBD2. The closer fit of TRBJ2-1 to the DNA end suggests the J call may be wrong. The germline gives CDR1 MGHRA, CDR2 YSYEKL. The CDR3 spans 16 residues. The CDR3 protein is CASSQDWRGSYNEQFF. The CDR3 nucleotides read TGCGCCAGCAGCCAAGATTGGCGGGGGTCCTACAATGAGCAGTTCTTC.